What follows describes a single TCR beta chain. In the original analysis: Amplified reference gene primers provided the basis for estimating nucleated cell counts. TCRdb keeps only in-frame clones here, not all; method: immunoSEQ multiplex PCR. The V and J calls and clone size come from that table; D and trimming were worked out from the DNA. The repertoire holds fewer than 95,000 clones, with roughly 87% as singletons. The sample belongs to a study of blood T cell repertoires in COVID-19. Study details: Sites in the United States, Italy and Spain provided acute and convalescent COVID-19 samples. Sources were T cells, B-cell-depleted T cells, or PBMCs; the material itself was cDNA or gDNA.

Trimming shortened V by 5 bases and J by 4 bases, and 14 bases separated the two germline ends. The germline CDR1 and CDR2 sequences are SGHAT and FQNNGV. This CDR3 contains 14 residues. The chain carries TRBV11-2 and TRBJ1-2, with D uncertain. This sequence originates from a male donor with acute or convalescent COVID-19. What was sequenced was peripheral blood. CDR3 in amino acids: CASSPERQSYGYTF. CDR3 coding DNA: TGTGCCAGCAGCCCTGAGAGGCAGTCCTATGGCTACACCTTC.